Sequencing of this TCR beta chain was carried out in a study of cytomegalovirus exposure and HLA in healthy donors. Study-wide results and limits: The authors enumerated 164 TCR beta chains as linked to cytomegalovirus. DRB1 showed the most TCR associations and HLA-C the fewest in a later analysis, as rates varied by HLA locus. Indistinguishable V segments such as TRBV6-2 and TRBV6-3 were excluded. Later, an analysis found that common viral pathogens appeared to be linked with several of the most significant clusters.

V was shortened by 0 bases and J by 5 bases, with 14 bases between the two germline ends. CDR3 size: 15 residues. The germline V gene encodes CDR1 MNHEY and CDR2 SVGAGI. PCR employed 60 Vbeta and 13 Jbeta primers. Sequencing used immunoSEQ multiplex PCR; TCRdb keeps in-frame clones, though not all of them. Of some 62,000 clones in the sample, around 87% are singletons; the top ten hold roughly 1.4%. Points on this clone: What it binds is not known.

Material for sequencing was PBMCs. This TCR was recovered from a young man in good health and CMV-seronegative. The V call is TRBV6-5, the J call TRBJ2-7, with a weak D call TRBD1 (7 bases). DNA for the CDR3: TGTGCCAGCAGTTACTCGAATCAGGGGGGTGACGAGCAGTACTTC. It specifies CASSYSNQGGDEQYF.